This T cell receptor beta chain is drawn from a study of Graves' ophthalmopathy and Graves' hyperthyroidism. Study in general: No treatment had been given when peripheral blood was collected at initial diagnosis.

This clonotype was observed many times. Its specificity is unknown. General study points: Most thyroid-expanded clonotypes exceeding 0.001 frequency were also found in blood.

Establishment of the diagnosis relied upon clinical symptoms, serum thyroxine, TRAb, thyroid ultrasound and orbital computed tomography. Researchers took RNA transcripts and amplified TCR beta CDR3 regions from them. First-round RT-PCR employed HTBI primers, with a second-round multiplex PCR after it. A single record per CDR3 protein comes from TCRdb applying MiXCR to the multiplex PCR reads. Here the sample spans 200,000 to 250,000 distinct CDR3 sequences, roughly 21% being singletons. The CDR3 runs to 13 residues. Trimming stripped 3 bases from V and 3 bases from J, with 8 bases between. The germline gives CDR1 MNHEY, CDR2 SMNVEV (reference sequence).

The TCR was taken from a woman aged 50 to 65 with Graves' ophthalmopathy. Sequencing was carried out using peripheral blood. The genes are TRBV27 and TRBJ2-5, with no clear D. The CDR3 loop reads CASSLGSKETQYF. The CDR3 DNA reads TGTGCCAGCAGTTTGGGCTCAAAAGAGACCCAGTACTTC.